This T cell receptor (beta chain) was sequenced for a study of blood T cell repertoires in COVID-19. Study-level information: Acute and convalescent COVID-19 samples came from the United States, Italy and Spain. PBMCs, B-cell-depleted T cells, or T cells were the source of the cDNA or gDNA that made up the material.

Per the authors' pipeline: Nucleated cell counts were estimated from reference gene primer amplification. Sequenced by immunoSEQ multiplex PCR; TCRdb stores in-frame clones only, minus some. The DNA was the basis for D and trimming; V, J and clone size are from that table. Of more than 250,000 clones listed, roughly 84% are singletons. The CDR3 has 16 amino acids. V was pared by 5 bases and J by 3 bases, with 10 bases of the junction left unmatched. Germline V gene sequence: CDR1 SGHRS, CDR2 YFSETQ. The sequence was obtained from a human donor in a cohort sampled during active COVID-19. Sequencing input: peripheral blood. V usage is TRBV5-1 and J usage is TRBJ2-1; 8 bases are shared with TRBD2. The CDR3: CASRLSGTSSYNEQFF. The CDR3, as DNA: TGCGCCAGCAGGTTATCCGGGACTAGTAGCTACAATGAGCAGTTCTTC.